These 32 T cell receptor beta chains were sequenced from one sample in a study of STAT5B mutations in CD4+ large granular lymphocyte leukemia. The protocol was immunoSEQ multiplex PCR, while the TCRdb copy is restricted to in-frame clones and leaves out a portion. The table includes some 21,000 clones, around three quarters detected once. Sequenced material: CD4+ T cells from blood buffy coats. These TCRs come from a human donor in good health.

This sequence joins TRBV4-1 and TRBJ2-5, with D unclear. Trimming left V 5 bases short and J 4 bases short, with 11 bases between. Germline V gives CDR1 MGHRA, CDR2 YSYEKL. The CDR3 spans 13 residues. The CDR3 here is CASSSQMTETQYF. CDR3 DNA: TGCGCCAGCAGCTCCCAGATGACAGAGACCCAGTACTTC.

This clone was counted once. This sequence joins TRBV4-1 and TRBJ2-2; the match to TRBD1 covers 10 bases. V was pared by 0 bases and J by 4 bases, with 8 bases of the junction left unmatched. Germline CDR1 and CDR2: MGHRA and YSYEKL. This CDR3 comprises 18 residues. CDR3 DNA: TGCGCCAGCAGCCAAGATCGGAGGGACAGGGGTTCCACCGGGGAGCTGTTTTTT. Its protein product is CASSQDRRDRGSTGELFF.

The chain is built from TRBV5-6 and TRBJ2-7; 7 bases match TRBD2. Germline CDR1 and CDR2: SGHDT and YYEEEE. This CDR3 has 13 amino acids. V was pared by 1 base and J by 8 bases, with 6 bases of the junction left unmatched. The chain's CDR3 is CASSLKTSKKQYF. CDR3 bases: TGTGCCAGCAGCTTGAAGACTAGCAAAAAGCAGTACTTC.

This chain uses TRBV11-2 with TRBJ1-3, with no clear D. The CDR3 spans 15 residues. CDR1 and CDR2 from the germline V gene are SGHAT and FQNNGV. Trimming removed 1 base at V and 0 bases at J, with 7 bases between. The CDR3 DNA reads as TGTGCCAGCAGCTTAGGGACCCTCTCTGGAAACACCATATATTTT. This gives the protein CASSLGTLSGNTIYF.

V usage is TRBV5-8 and J usage is TRBJ2-1, with TRBD1 identical over 8 bases. The V and J ends lost 2 bases and 1 base, in that order; junction bases with no gene match: 2. The CDR3 length is 15 residues. Germline V gene lookup returns CDR1 SGHTS and CDR2 YDEGEE. The CDR3 DNA reads as TGTGCCAGCAGCTTTGACAGGGGATCCTACAATGAGCAGTTCTTC. Translated: CASSFDRGSYNEQFF.

The CDR3 DNA follows: TGTGCCAGCAGCCCAGACCTGCTAGCCAAAAACATTCAGTACTTC. The encoded protein is CASSPDLLAKNIQYF. The chain uses TRBV11-2 and TRBJ2-4; D unclear. The V gene lost 5 bases and the J gene lost 0 bases, with 11 bases spanning the gap. Germline V gene lookup returns CDR1 SGHAT and CDR2 FQNNGV. The CDR3 extends over 15 amino acids.

J is TRBJ2-3 and V is TRBV10-3, with TRBD1 identical over 7 bases. CDR1 and CDR2 from the germline V gene are ENHRY and SYGVKD. The CDR3 is 16 residues long. The J segment lost 2 bases and the V segment lost 6 bases, leaving 11 bases of the junction unmatched. Written as DNA, the CDR3 is TGTGCCATCAGGTCCGCGACAGGGTCATCCACAGATACGCAGTATTTT. It codes for CAIRSATGSSTDTQYF.

In regard to this clone: Additional DNA sequences in this sample encode the identical CDR3. The chain links TRBV29-1 to TRBJ1-1; D is unresolved. The CDR3 extends over 11 amino acids. V was clipped by 4 bases and J by 0 bases, with 3 bases between them. CDR1 SQVTM and CDR2 ANQGSEA come from the germline V gene. CDR3 region: CSVGMNTEAFF. CDR3 DNA: TGCAGCGTTGGTATGAACACTGAAGCTTTCTTT.

The chain employs TRBV4-1 and TRBJ2-7; D not certain. Germline assignment: CDR1 MGHRA and CDR2 YSYEKL. Trimming removed 4 bases at V and 2 bases at J, with 12 bases between. The CDR3 loop spans 14 amino acids. The CDR3 sequence is CASSRQVGPYEQYF. CDR3 in DNA: TGCGCCAGCAGCCGGCAGGTCGGACCCTACGAGCAGTACTTC.

J is TRBJ2-7 and V is TRBV5-1, with a tentative D call TRBD2 (5 bases). Trimming took 0 bases from V and 6 from J, leaving 13 bases between them. The CDR3 has 14 amino acids. CDR1 is SGHRS and CDR2 is YFSETQ in the germline V gene. The CDR3 DNA sequence: TGCGCCAGCAGCTTGGCTCTCGGGGTGGGCGAGCAGTACTTC. The encoded protein is CASSLALGVGEQYF.

The chain joins TRBV11-2 to TRBJ2-7, with TRBD2 matching 12 bases. Unmatched junction bases numbered 4, after V lost 5 bases and J lost 2 bases. The CDR3 contains 15 residues. The germline gives CDR1 SGHAT, CDR2 FQNNGV. The CDR3 DNA follows: TGTGCCAGCAGCCGTACTAGCGGGGGGCCCTACGAGCAGTACTTC. Its protein is CASSRTSGGPYEQYF.

The chain couples TRBV10-2 to TRBJ2-1, with 7 bases aligning to TRBD2. Germline lookup yields CDR1 WSHSY and CDR2 SAAADI. This CDR3 is built from 11 residues. V lost 9 bases and J lost 7; bases outside the gene matches: 3. The CDR3 DNA sequence: TGCGCCAGTGGGAGGGGTAATGAGCAGTTCTTC. This gives the protein CASGRGNEQFF.

This chain joins TRBV5-6 and TRBJ1-5, with TRBD1 identical over 9 bases. Looked up from germline, CDR1 is SGHDT and CDR2 is YYEEEE. Trimming at V came to 3 bases and at J to 7 bases, leaving 5 bases not matched to a gene. This CDR3 comprises 14 residues. CDR3 amino acids: CASSSTGGYQPQHF. DNA for the CDR3: TGTGCCAGCAGCTCCACAGGGGGCTACCAGCCCCAGCATTTT. The entire variable domain, with the rest obtained from reference TRBV5-6 and TRBJ1-5, is as follows: DAGVTQSPTHLIKTRGQQVTLRCSPKSGHDTVSWYQQALGQGPQFIFQYYEEEERQRGNFPDRFSGHQFPNYSSELNVNALLLGDSALYLCASSSTGGYQPQHFGDGTRLSIL.

This clone showed up just a few times. The chain uses TRBV19 and TRBJ2-1, with 13 bases fitting TRBD2. In germline, CDR1 is LNHDA, CDR2 SQIVND (reference sequence). J gave up 7 bases and V 6 bases, and 6 bases lay outside the gene matches. This CDR3 contains 15 residues. CDR3 nucleotide sequence: TGTGCCAGTAGGCCACCGGGACTAGCGGGAAATGAGCAGTTCTTC. Protein sequence: CASRPPGLAGNEQFF.

The gene calls are TRBV5-6 and TRBJ2-3; 11 bases align to TRBD2. This CDR3 contains 16 residues. Trimming removed 0 bases from V and 5 bases from J; junction bases left unmatched: 5. The germline gives CDR1 SGHDT, CDR2 YYEEEE. The CDR3 DNA follows: TGTGCCAGCAGCTTGGTACTAGCGGGAGAGGGAGATACGCAGTATTTT. As protein: CASSLVLAGEGDTQYF.

This chain connects TRBV11-2 to TRBJ2-7; TRBD2 aligns across 14 bases. The CDR3 is 16 amino acids. From germline, CDR1 is SGHAT and CDR2 FQNNGV. Trimming cost V 1 base and J 6 bases; bases outside gene matches: 5. CDR3 protein: CASSLGSGTSGSEQYF. The DNA of the CDR3 is TGTGCCAGCAGCTTAGGATCCGGGACTAGCGGGAGCGAGCAGTACTTC.

The chain has TRBV10-1 and TRBJ2-3; D ambiguous. Germline values: CDR1 WNHNN, CDR2 SYGVQD (reference sequence). The CDR3 covers 13 residues. The ends were cut back, 0 bases at V and 1 base at J, with 2 bases in the middle. The CDR3: CASSESGTDTQYF. The CDR3 DNA reads as TGCGCCAGCAGTGAGTCCGGCACAGATACGCAGTATTTT.

The rearrangement links TRBV11-2 to TRBJ2-6, with D unclear. V was cut by 11 bases and J by 4 bases, with 18 bases left in between. In germline, CDR1 is SGHAT, CDR2 FQNNGV. CDR3 length: 15 residues. Here the CDR3 reads CASISLRGGANVLTF. The DNA of the CDR3 is TGTGCCTCCATCTCTCTTCGAGGAGGGGCCAACGTCCTGACTTTC.

V usage is TRBV9 and J usage is TRBJ2-5, with 10 bases identical to TRBD1. The germline gives CDR1 SGDLS, CDR2 YYNGEE. The CDR3 totals 16 residues. The V and J ends lost 0 bases and 5 bases, in that order; junction bases with no gene match: 7. This CDR3 reads CASSVGGTGDGETQYF. The DNA for the CDR3 is TGTGCCAGCAGCGTAGGAGGGACAGGGGACGGGGAGACCCAGTACTTC.

The V call is TRBV7-2, the J call TRBJ2-7; 12 positions agree with TRBD2. Per the germline V gene, CDR1 is SGHTA and CDR2 is FQGNSA. This CDR3 is built from 16 residues. Trimming cost V 3 bases and J 4 bases; bases outside gene matches: 7. The CDR3 region has the DNA TGTGCCAGCAGCTTTTTCGGGCTAGCGGGAGGGTACGAGCAGTACTTC. It is translated as CASSFFGLAGGYEQYF.

V gene TRBV11-1 combines with J gene TRBJ2-7; 9 nucleotides line up with TRBD2. This CDR3 contains 16 residues. Germline values: CDR1 SGHAT, CDR2 FQDESV (reference sequence). V was pared by 5 bases and J by 4 bases, with 12 bases of the junction left unmatched. CDR3 loop: CASSPAGAGGNYEQYF. The CDR3 DNA is TGTGCCAGCAGCCCTGCGGGAGCGGGAGGTAATTACGAGCAGTACTTC.

This chain uses TRBV27 with TRBJ1-5; D unclear. Per germline, CDR1 MNHEY and CDR2 SMNVEV (reference sequence). The CDR3 contains 14 residues. Trimming pared 3 bases from V and 3 bases from J, leaving 9 bases between. The CDR3 region is CASSFSLNNQPQHF. The CDR3, as DNA: TGTGCCAGCAGTTTTTCTCTTAACAATCAGCCCCAGCATTTT.

CDR3 nucleotide sequence: TGTGCCAGCCTCGTGGGACGGTTGAACACTGAAGCTTTCTTT. This sequence encodes CASLVGRLNTEAFF. The J gene is TRBJ1-1, the V gene TRBV2, with a tentative D call TRBD1 (5 bases). The length of the CDR3 is 14 residues. Germline V CDR1 and CDR2: SNHLY, FYNNEI. Trimming took off 8 bases at V and 0 bases at J, with 13 bases between the two ends.

This clone appeared a few times. This rearrangement joins TRBV23-1 to TRBJ2-7; 7 bases agree with TRBD2. TRBV23-1 is identified as an open reading frame with a role that is uncertain. The CDR3 is made up of 13 amino acids. After removal of 6 bases from V and 9 bases from J, the junction contained 11 bases not matched to a gene. Here the CDR3 reads CASRPGLSSRQYF. The DNA for the CDR3 is TGCGCCAGCAGACCGGGACTAAGCTCGAGGCAGTACTTC.

The genes are TRBV18 and TRBJ1-4, with 7 bases lining up with TRBD1. V was clipped by 4 bases and J by 8 bases; unmatched bases: 4. Germline lookup yields CDR1 KGHSH and CDR2 LQKENI. This CDR3 region has 13 residues. The CDR3 DNA follows: TGTGCCAGCTCACTCACAGGGGACGAAAAACTGTTTTTT. Amino acids: CASSLTGDEKLFF.

V and J are TRBV7-8 and TRBJ2-1; the match to TRBD2 covers 9 bases. Germline CDR1 and CDR2: SGHVS and FQNEAQ. The junction had 3 bases not matched to a gene; V was cut back by 2 bases and J by 4 bases. The CDR3 is 15 residues long. CDR3 sequence (DNA): TGTGCCAGCAGCTTAAGTAGCGGGAGTTACAATGAGCAGTTCTTC. Translating gives CASSLSSGSYNEQFF.

The chain couples TRBV5-8 to TRBJ2-1; TRBD2 agrees at 8 bases. CDR1 is SGHTS and CDR2 is YDEGEE in the germline V gene. V shed 4 bases and J 5 bases; nucleotides not matched to a gene: 8. This CDR3 contains 15 residues. The CDR3 DNA reads TGTGCCAGCAGCCCGGGGGGGTTTCGCCACAATGAGCAGTTCTTC. Its translation: CASSPGGFRHNEQFF.

The chain uses TRBV6-1 and TRBJ1-2; possibly TRBD1 for D (6 bases). The V end lost 6 bases, the J end lost 4 bases, and 12 bases lay between the germline ends. CDR1 and CDR2 (germline): MNHNS, SASEGT. This CDR3 is built from 13 residues. CDR3: CASRGQNIYGYTF. DNA for the CDR3: TGTGCCAGCAGAGGACAGAATATCTATGGCTACACCTTC.

V is TRBV20-1 and J is TRBJ2-1; D not resolved. V lost 1 base, J lost 6 bases, and 4 bases lay in between. The CDR3 has 11 residues. Germline V gives CDR1 DFQATT, CDR2 SNEGSKA (reference sequence). The CDR3 region is CSARAINEQFF. The CDR3 region has the DNA TGCAGTGCTAGAGCGATCAATGAGCAGTTCTTC.

The chain couples TRBV10-3 to TRBJ2-1, with 8 bases aligning to TRBD2. Germline CDR1 reads ENHRY; CDR2 reads SYGVKD. Trimming at V came to 8 bases and at J to 10 bases, leaving 13 bases not matched to a gene. CDR3 length: 14 amino acids. This CDR3 is CAIRTGGQGGEQFF. The CDR3 region has the DNA TGTGCCATCCGGACGGGAGGGCAAGGTGGGGAGCAGTTCTTC.

The chain links TRBV30 to TRBJ2-5; TRBD2 might be the D (6 bases). The CDR3 covers 14 residues. The V end was cut by 0 bases, the J end by 2 bases, with 10 bases between. Germline CDR1 is GTSNPN and CDR2 is SVGIG (reference sequence). CDR3 in amino acids: CAWSVLAIQETQYF. CDR3 nucleotide sequence: TGTGCCTGGAGTGTCCTAGCGATACAAGAGACCCAGTACTTC.

V and J are TRBV6-6 and TRBJ2-1, with D perhaps TRBD1 (5 bases). From germline, CDR1 is MNHNY and CDR2 SVGAGI (reference sequence). V lost 2 bases, J lost 1 base, and 9 bases lay in between. The CDR3 sequence is 15 residues long. The CDR3: CASSYGRTSYNEQFF. The CDR3 DNA reads as TGTGCCAGCAGTTACGGACGGACATCCTACAATGAGCAGTTCTTC.